The T cell receptor (beta chain) described here comes from a study of T cells in Graves' hyperthyroidism and ophthalmopathy. This clonotype has more than one count but fewer than ten. Amplification of TCR beta CDR3 regions used RNA as the template. The HTBI primer set served for first-round RT-PCR of the TCR CDR3. TCRdb re-called the multiplex PCR reads through MiXCR, storing one row per CDR3 protein. The sample lists fewer than 45,000 distinct CDR3 sequences, around half seen once, with approximately 6% in the top ten. Germline V gene sequence: CDR1 KGHSH, CDR2 LQKENI. CDR3 size: 17 residues. V shed 1 base, J shed 3 bases, and the junction held 2 bases outside the gene matches. In patients aged 18 to 65, hyperthyroidism was newly diagnosed, with duration under 2 months. Uncontrolled infections, other autoimmune diseases, pregnancy or lactation led to exclusion of patients.

This chain links TRBV18 with TRBJ2-1; TRBD2 aligns across 14 bases. The sequenced sample consisted of blood. The origin of this receptor is a woman aged 45 to 65 with Graves' hyperthyroidism that later progressed to Graves' ophthalmopathy. This CDR3 is CASSPRLAGGDYNEQFF. DNA of the CDR3: TGTGCCAGCTCACCACGACTAGCGGGAGGGGACTACAATGAGCAGTTCTTC.